These 5 T cell receptor beta chains were all obtained from the same sample, sequenced in a study of CD8+ T cells in alopecia areata. Extraction of RNA preceded its reverse transcription into cDNA, which served as the sequencing template. Sequenced by immunoSEQ multiplex PCR; TCRdb stores in-frame clones only, minus some. This table holds 130,000 to 150,000 clones, about four fifths found once. Treatment given: oral pan-JAK inhibitor, 5-10 mg twice daily. The specimen comprised CD8+ T cells sorted from blood, sampled at week 4, from a patient treated with tofacitinib. Receptor source: a human donor with alopecia areata.

Written as DNA, the CDR3 is TGCAGCGTTGATTCTGGGGGGAGCTCCTACGAGCAGTACTTC. Translated, it gives CSVDSGGSSYEQYF. This sequence joins TRBV29-1 and TRBJ2-7; maybe TRBD2 (6 bases). The germline V gene encodes CDR1 SQVTM and CDR2 ANQGSEA. Trimming pared 3 bases from V and 0 bases from J, leaving 12 bases between. The CDR3 extends over 14 amino acids.

CDR3 sequence: CSVTEPNYGYTF. DNA for the CDR3: TGCAGCGTCACAGAGCCCAACTATGGCTACACCTTC. The V and J genes are TRBV29-1 and TRBJ1-2; D is unclear. Germline CDR1 SQVTM, CDR2 ANQGSEA. Trimming removed 6 bases at V and 2 bases at J, with 10 bases between. The CDR3 covers 12 residues.

The chain employs TRBV7-9 and TRBJ2-1; 13 bases are a match to TRBD2. The V gene's germline CDR1 is SEHNR and CDR2 FQNEAQ (reference sequence). The V and J ends lost 1 base and 6 bases, in that order; junction bases with no gene match: 12. The CDR3 covers 19 residues. This chain's CDR3 is CASSLDLTSGGVYGNEQFF. The CDR3 nucleotides read TGTGCCAGCAGCTTAGATCTCACTAGCGGGGGGGTATATGGCAATGAGCAGTTCTTC.

This clone occurred a few times. V gene TRBV5-6 combines with J gene TRBJ2-7; tentatively, D is TRBD2 (5 bases). The germline gives CDR1 SGHDT, CDR2 YYEEEE. The CDR3 has 14 residues. The V and J ends lost 4 bases and 4 bases respectively, with 15 bases between them. The CDR3 protein is CASSPGDQPYEQYF. The DNA of the CDR3 is TGTGCCAGCAGCCCCGGGGATCAACCTTACGAGCAGTACTTC.

The chain links TRBV29-1 to TRBJ2-7; D not resolved. Germline-derived CDR1 and CDR2 are SQVTM and ANQGSEA. The length of the CDR3 is 12 residues. The germline V and J ends were trimmed by 0 bases and 6 bases, with 9 bases remaining between them. CDR3 DNA sequence: TGCAGCGTTGAAGACCTTGGCGGCGAGCAGTACTTC. Translated, it gives CSVEDLGGEQYF.